This record covers a single T cell receptor (beta chain). Its antigen is still unknown. Germline V gene data show CDR1 as MNHEY and CDR2 as SMNVEV (reference sequence). The CDR3 is 15 residues long. Trimming stripped 5 bases from V and 2 bases from J, with 14 bases between. The sample originates from a study of cytomegalovirus exposure and HLA in healthy donors. It was with 60 Vbeta and 13 Jbeta primers that the PCR ran. Generated by immunoSEQ multiplex PCR, the TCRdb table keeps only in-frame clones and is missing some. The table lists some 78,000 clones, approximately 72% of them singletons. Overall study findings and caveats: Cytomegalovirus status was reportedly diagnosed by the classifier with high specificity and sensitivity. Confirmation in vitro established that a few CMV-associated chains were specific for CMV antigens. According to the study, around 150 TCR beta chains were cytomegalovirus-associated.

The sample consisted of PBMCs. The receptor was isolated from a woman in her thirties or forties in good health and CMV-seropositive. This chain uses TRBV27 with TRBJ2-3; perhaps TRBD2 as D (6 bases). The CDR3 region is CASSRDLSFTDTQYF. The CDR3 bases are TGTGCCAGCAGTCGGGACTTGTCCTTCACAGATACGCAGTATTTT.